Included here is one T cell receptor (beta chain) sequence, with context. What it binds is unknown. TCRdb keeps only in-frame clones here, not all; method: immunoSEQ multiplex PCR. The sample records 90,000 to 120,000 clones, nearly 90% being singletons. This entry comes from a study of T cell responses to AZD1222 COVID-19 vaccine. Findings and limits, study-wide: With two AZD1222 doses given, Spike-specific TCR breadth and depth both rose.

The origin of this receptor is an adult who received the AZD1222 COVID-19 vaccine. The sequenced sample was peripheral blood, obtained 28 days after the second AZD1222 dose.

The CDR3: CASSLTGTATYEQYF. CDR3 in DNA: TGCGCCAGCAGCTTAACCGGGACTGCGACCTACGAGCAGTACTTC. V usage is TRBV5-1 and J usage is TRBJ2-7, with D maybe TRBD2 (6 bases). Germline-derived CDR1 and CDR2 are SGHRS and YFSETQ. This CDR3 has 15 amino acids. Trimming took 2 bases from V and 2 from J, leaving 14 bases between them. Together with reference TRBV5-1 and TRBJ2-7, the CDR3 gives the full variable domain: KAGVTQTPRYLIKTRGQQVTLSCSPISGHRSVSWYQQTPGQGLQFLFEYFSETQRNKGNFPGRFSGRQFSNSRSEMNVSTLELGDSALYLCASSLTGTATYEQYFGPGTRLTVT.